Below, 29 T cell receptor beta chains from the same sample are listed, as sequenced in a study of beta chain features in type 1 diabetes. Regarding the study as a whole: Type 1 diabetes patients showed a moderate but significant shortening of TCRB CDR3s in all four CD4+ subsets.

No antigen has been assigned to these receptors. Reverse transcription of all isolated RNA meant that expressed TCRB transcripts were sequenced. Sequencing was performed with immunoSEQ multiplex PCR; in TCRdb, only in-frame clones are kept and a portion is missing. The sample records almost 350,000 clones, 9.3% being singletons. The sample taken for sequencing was central memory CD4+ T cells from blood. The receptors here all came from a man under 40 with type 1 diabetes.

This clone was recorded many times. This sample also contains other DNA sequences that code for the same CDR3. This chain uses TRBV5-1 with TRBJ2-6; no clear D. The V end lost 0 bases, the J end lost 4 bases, and 5 bases lay between the germline ends. CDR1 and CDR2 (germline): SGHRS, YFSETQ. The CDR3 contains 14 residues. The CDR3 DNA is TGCGCCAGCAGCTTGGGCTCCGGGGCCAACGTCCTGACTTTC. It yields the protein CASSLGSGANVLTF.

This clone was recorded a few times. The chain carries TRBV29-1 and TRBJ1-1; no reliable D call. CDR1 is SQVTM, CDR2 ANQGSEA, per germline. Between the trimmed V and J ends, which lost 0 bases and 4 bases, there was a span of 6 bases. CDR3 length: 12 amino acids. The CDR3 DNA reads TGCAGCGTTGAAGAGGGAGGCACTGAAGCTTTCTTT. Translation gives CSVEEGGTEAFF.

This clone was recorded a few times. The CDR3 protein is CAWYDQGHTEAFF. The CDR3 DNA reads TGTGCCTGGTATGATCAGGGGCACACTGAAGCTTTCTTT. The rearrangement joins TRBV30 to TRBJ1-1, with a possible D match to TRBD1 (6 bases). The CDR3 consists of 13 residues. Trimming cost V 5 bases and J 3 bases, with 13 bases left between them. Germline loops: CDR1 GTSNPN, CDR2 SVGIG (reference sequence).

The chain joins TRBV5-1 to TRBJ2-5; D might be TRBD1 (7 bases). Trimming took off 4 bases at V and 1 base at J, with 11 bases between the two ends. The CDR3 spans 14 residues. Per germline, CDR1 SGHRS and CDR2 YFSETQ. CDR3 bases: TGCGCCAGCAGCGCGGGGACAGTCCAAGAGACCCAGTACTTC. This gives the protein CASSAGTVQETQYF.

This chain joins TRBV4-1 and TRBJ2-4; 10 positions match TRBD2. Per the germline V gene, CDR1 is MGHRA and CDR2 is YSYEKL. J lost 11 bases, V lost 1 base, and 14 bases had no gene match. This CDR3 region has 17 residues. The DNA of the CDR3 is TGCGCCAGCAGCCAAGTGACGGGAACTAGCGGGGAGGTCTTTCAGTACTTC. Residues: CASSQVTGTSGEVFQYF.

The chain combines TRBV28 with TRBJ1-6, with D perhaps matching TRBD1 (5 bases). The CDR3 loop spans 15 amino acids. With 5 bases removed from V and 7 bases from J, the gap between germline ends came to 15 bases. Germline values: CDR1 MDHEN, CDR2 SYDVKM. The CDR3 sequence: CASSEEGTENSPLHF. CDR3 in DNA: TGTGCCAGCAGTGAGGAGGGGACGGAGAATTCACCCCTCCACTTT.

A few counts support this clone. The chain is built from TRBV6-5 and TRBJ1-6; 9 bases fit TRBD1. Trimming took 1 base from V and 3 from J; bases not matched to a gene: 1. The germline gives CDR1 MNHEY, CDR2 SVGAGI. The CDR3 loop spans 16 amino acids. The CDR3 nucleotides are TGTGCCAGCAGTTACTGGGGACAGGGCTATAATTCACCCCTCCACTTT. Its translation: CASSYWGQGYNSPLHF.

The V and J genes are TRBV7-2 and TRBJ1-1; 8 bases agree with TRBD1. Germline lookup yields CDR1 SGHTA and CDR2 FQGNSA. With V trimmed by 5 bases and J by 7 bases, 6 bases remained unmatched. The CDR3 totals 13 residues. CDR3 nucleotides: TGTGCCAGCAGCCTACAGACAGGGGTTGAAGCTTTCTTT. It is translated as CASSLQTGVEAFF.

V usage is TRBV18 and J usage is TRBJ1-1; 8 bases are a match to TRBD1. In germline, CDR1 is KGHSH, CDR2 LQKENI. The CDR3 contains 13 residues. V shed 6 bases and J 5 bases; nucleotides not matched to a gene: 5. The DNA of the CDR3 is TGTGCCAGCTCGCCAGGGGGCAGGACTGAAGCTTTCTTT. Protein: CASSPGGRTEAFF.

On this clone itself: The sample carries other DNA sequences with the same CDR3. V and J are TRBV5-1 and TRBJ2-3; 10 positions match TRBD2. CDR3 length: 16 amino acids. The V segment lost 4 bases and the J segment 0 bases; nucleotides outside the gene matches: 5. The germline V gene has CDR1 SGHRS and CDR2 YFSETQ. CDR3 sequence: CASSQLAGASTDTQYF. Here the CDR3 DNA reads TGCGCCAGCAGCCAGCTAGCGGGGGCCAGCACAGATACGCAGTATTTT. The full variable domain, completed using reference TRBV5-1 and TRBJ2-3, is KAGVTQTPRYLIKTRGQQVTLSCSPISGHRSVSWYQQTPGQGLQFLFEYFSETQRNKGNFPGRFSGRQFSNSRSEMNVSTLELGDSALYLCASSQLAGASTDTQYFGPGTRLTVL.

This clone has more than one count but fewer than ten. V and J are TRBV7-6 and TRBJ2-3; D remains unclear. V lost 5 bases and J lost 1, with 7 bases in between. CDR1 is SGHVS, CDR2 FNYEAQ, per germline. This CDR3 is built from 13 residues. The CDR3 bases are TGTGCCAGCAGCATTGCCCGCACAGATACGCAGTATTTT. This codes for CASSIARTDTQYF.

The V gene is TRBV6-6, the J gene TRBJ2-3; no clear D gene. CDR3 length: 16 residues. V was pared by 2 bases and J by 4 bases, with 16 bases between. Germline-derived CDR1 and CDR2 are MNHNY and SVGAGI (reference sequence). For the CDR3, the DNA is TGTGCCAGCAGTTACGGGGTATCTGGTATTCCAGATACGCAGTATTTT. Protein: CASSYGVSGIPDTQYF.

This chain links TRBV6-1 with TRBJ2-7; TRBD2 matches at 9 bases. The V gene's germline CDR1 is MNHNS and CDR2 SASEGT. V shed 4 bases and J 5 bases; nucleotides not matched to a gene: 6. There are 14 residues in the CDR3. Here the CDR3 DNA reads TGTGCCAGCAGTGCAGCGGGGGGCCTAAACGAGCAGTACTTC. Its translation is CASSAAGGLNEQYF.

This clone has just a few counts. The chain links TRBV9 to TRBJ1-1, with D tentatively TRBD1 (5 bases). Germline-derived CDR1 and CDR2 are SGDLS and YYNGEE. The CDR3 is made up of 15 amino acids. V was cut by 3 bases and J by 5 bases, with 17 bases left in between. DNA for the CDR3: TGTGCCAGCAGCGCGTCCGGGACGCCGGAAACTGAAGCTTTCTTT. It translates to CASSASGTPETEAFF.

The CDR3 DNA reads as TGCGCCAGCAGCTGGGACGGAGACATTCAGTACTTC. It specifies CASSWDGDIQYF. The genes are TRBV5-1 and TRBJ2-4, with D perhaps being TRBD1 or TRBD2 (5 bases each). CDR1 SGHRS and CDR2 YFSETQ come from the germline V gene. Trimming shortened V by 3 bases and J by 8 bases, and 9 bases separated the two germline ends. There are 12 residues in the CDR3.

This clone came up a few times. The chain recombines TRBV4-1 with TRBJ2-1; 11 positions agree with TRBD1. The CDR3 runs 18 residues. Unmatched junction bases numbered 14, after V lost 1 base and J lost 9 bases. The germline V gene has CDR1 MGHRA and CDR2 YSYEKL. The CDR3 sequence is CASSQVQSKGQGVVEQFF. For the CDR3, the DNA is TGCGCCAGCAGCCAAGTCCAGTCAAAGGGACAGGGGGTGGTTGAGCAGTTCTTC.

The rearrangement links TRBV30 to TRBJ2-7, with 7 bases fitting TRBD1. The CDR3 has 15 residues. Germline CDR1 reads GTSNPN; CDR2 reads SVGIG (reference sequence). V shed 3 bases, J shed 7 bases, and the junction held 15 bases outside the gene matches. The CDR3 sequence: CAWRGRTGLELEQYF. The CDR3 bases are TGTGCCTGGAGAGGCAGGACAGGCCTAGAGTTGGAGCAGTACTTC.

This clone was detected a few times. This sequence joins TRBV6-5 and TRBJ1-2; D gene unclear. V was shortened by 2 bases and J by 3 bases, with 16 bases between the two germline ends. The CDR3 is 16 residues long. CDR1 MNHEY and CDR2 SVGAGI come from the germline V gene. CDR3 DNA: TGTGCCAGCAGTTACCCCATCGGGAGGGATCACTATGGCTACACCTTC. Its translation is CASSYPIGRDHYGYTF.

The table lists this clone with a few counts. The J gene is TRBJ1-6, the V gene TRBV7-2; 8 bases align to TRBD1. Per the germline V gene, CDR1 is SGHTA and CDR2 is FQGNSA. Trimming cost V 5 bases and J 5 bases; bases outside gene matches: 5. The CDR3 totals 15 residues. CDR3: CASSARTGNNSPLHF. The CDR3 nucleotides are TGTGCCAGCAGCGCGCGGACAGGGAATAATTCACCCCTCCACTTT.

This clone appeared a few times. V gene TRBV5-4 combines with J gene TRBJ2-3; D may be TRBD2 (6 bases). CDR1 and CDR2 (germline): SGHNT, YYREEE (reference sequence). The CDR3 length is 16 residues. The V gene lost 0 bases and the J gene lost 3 bases, with 14 bases spanning the gap. CDR3 nucleotides: TGTGCCAGCAGCTTGGCCGGGTCGCGGGGAACAGATACGCAGTATTTT. Its translation is CASSLAGSRGTDTQYF. Variable domain in full (rest from reference TRBV5-4 and TRBJ2-3): ETGVTQSPTHLIKTRGQQVTLRCSSQSGHNTVSWYQQALGQGPQFIFQYYREEENGRGNFPPRFSGLQFPNYSSELNVNALELDDSALYLCASSLAGSRGTDTQYFGPGTRLTVL.

There are a few counts of this clone. The rearrangement joins TRBV7-9 to TRBJ1-4; D remains ambiguous. V was shortened by 5 bases and J by 6 bases, with 16 bases between the two germline ends. The CDR3 has 15 residues. CDR1 SEHNR and CDR2 FQNEAQ come from the germline V gene (reference sequence). This chain's CDR3 is CASSPGRGEDEKLFF. CDR3 nucleotide sequence: TGTGCCAGCAGCCCCGGACGCGGGGAGGATGAAAAACTGTTTTTT.

This clone has more than one count but fewer than ten. The chain combines TRBV1 with TRBJ1-5; TRBD1 reflects the table's D call only, with no check against the DNA. TRBV1 is a listed pseudogene. The CDR3 covers 15 residues. The CDR3 reads CTSPRAGVSNQPQHF. CDR3 nucleotide sequence: TGCACCAGCCCCAGGGCCGGTGTTAGCAATCAGCCCCAGCATTTT.

The V gene is TRBV19, the J gene TRBJ2-5; D ambiguous. Germline CDR1 is LNHDA and CDR2 is SQIVND (reference sequence). This CDR3 has 12 residues. Between the trimmed V and J ends, which lost 2 bases and 4 bases, there was a span of 5 bases. CDR3 bases: TGTGCCAGTAGTATAAAAGGAGAGACCCAGTACTTC. Amino acid sequence: CASSIKGETQYF.

The chain has TRBV4-1 and TRBJ1-2, with 7 bases aligning to TRBD1. After removal of 4 bases from V and 3 bases from J, the junction contained 8 bases not matched to a gene. The germline CDR1 and CDR2 sequences are MGHRA and YSYEKL. CDR3 length: 15 residues. CDR3 amino acids: CASSRQTGLDYGYTF. CDR3 DNA: TGCGCCAGCAGCCGACAGACAGGGTTGGACTATGGCTACACCTTC.

This clone was counted only a few times. The chain carries TRBV18 and TRBJ1-1, with unresolved D. The germline CDR1 and CDR2 sequences are KGHSH and LQKENI. This CDR3 region has 17 residues. Trimming took 6 bases from V and 2 from J, leaving 22 bases between them. The CDR3 region has the DNA TGTGCCAGCTCCCCTTTCGCGGGAGGGCCAAAAAACACTGAAGCTTTCTTT. Protein sequence: CASSPFAGGPKNTEAFF.

The table lists this clone with a few counts. The chain links TRBV14 to TRBJ2-4, with D possibly being TRBD1 (6 bases). This CDR3 contains 15 residues. V was pared by 2 bases and J by 7 bases, with 15 bases between. Looked up from germline, CDR1 is SGHDN and CDR2 is FVKESK. CDR3 residues: CASSQFPGAANIQYF. The CDR3 DNA is TGTGCCAGCAGCCAATTTCCAGGGGCTGCGAACATTCAGTACTTC. The entire variable domain, with the rest obtained from reference TRBV14 and TRBJ2-4, is as follows: EAGVTQFPSHSVIEKGQTVTLRCDPISGHDNLYWYRRVMGKEIKFLLHFVKESKQDESGMPNNRFLAERTGGTYSTLKVQPAELEDSGVYFCASSQFPGAANIQYFGAGTRLSVL.

The chain joins TRBV20-1 to TRBJ2-5; unclear D gene. This CDR3 is 11 amino acids long. Germline assignment: CDR1 DFQATT and CDR2 SNEGSKA (reference sequence). Trimming left V 5 bases short and J 2 bases short, with 6 bases between. The CDR3 coding sequence is TGCAGTGCTTCAAAGCAAGAGACCCAGTACTTC. Protein: CSASKQETQYF.

The chain is built from TRBV7-2 and TRBJ2-6, with D uncertain. Looked up from germline, CDR1 is SGHTA and CDR2 is FQGNSA. The CDR3 has 15 residues. V was trimmed by 5 bases and J by 0 bases, leaving 8 bases between them. The CDR3 bases are TGTGCCAGCAGCCCCCTTAGCTCTGGGGCCAACGTCCTGACTTTC. This codes for CASSPLSSGANVLTF.

The chain recombines TRBV27 with TRBJ1-1, with D perhaps matching TRBD1 (5 bases). V lost 2 bases and J lost 5, with 9 bases in between. CDR3 length: 13 residues. The germline gives CDR1 MNHEY, CDR2 SMNVEV (reference sequence). The chain's CDR3 is CASSLTRGTEAFF. The CDR3 bases are TGTGCCAGCAGTTTAACCCGGGGGACTGAAGCTTTCTTT.